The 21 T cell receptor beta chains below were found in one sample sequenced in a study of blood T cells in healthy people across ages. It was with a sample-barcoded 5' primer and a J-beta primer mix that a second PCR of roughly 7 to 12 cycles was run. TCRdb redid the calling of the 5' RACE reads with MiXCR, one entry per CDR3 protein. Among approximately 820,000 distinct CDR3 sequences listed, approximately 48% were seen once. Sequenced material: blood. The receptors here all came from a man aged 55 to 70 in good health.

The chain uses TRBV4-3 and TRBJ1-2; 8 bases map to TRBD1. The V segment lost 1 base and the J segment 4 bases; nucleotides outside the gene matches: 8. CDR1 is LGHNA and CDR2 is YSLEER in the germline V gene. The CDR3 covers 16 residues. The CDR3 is CASSQGLGQDVYGYTF. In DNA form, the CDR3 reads TGCGCCAGCAGCCAAGGCCTGGGACAGGACGTCTATGGCTACACCTTC.

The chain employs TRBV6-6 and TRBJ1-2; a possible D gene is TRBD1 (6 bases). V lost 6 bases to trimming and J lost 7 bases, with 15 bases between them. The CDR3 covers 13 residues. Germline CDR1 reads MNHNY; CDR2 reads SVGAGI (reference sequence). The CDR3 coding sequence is TGTGCCAGCAGCATTAACAGGGACGGTGGCTACACCTTC. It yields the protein CASSINRDGGYTF.

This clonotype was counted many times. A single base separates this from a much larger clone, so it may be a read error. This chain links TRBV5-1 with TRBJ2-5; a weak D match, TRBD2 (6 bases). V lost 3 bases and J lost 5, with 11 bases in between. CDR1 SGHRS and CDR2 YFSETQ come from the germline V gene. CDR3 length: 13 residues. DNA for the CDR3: TGCGCCAGCAGCTGGGGGGATACGGAGACCCAGTACTTC. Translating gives CASSWGDTETQYF.

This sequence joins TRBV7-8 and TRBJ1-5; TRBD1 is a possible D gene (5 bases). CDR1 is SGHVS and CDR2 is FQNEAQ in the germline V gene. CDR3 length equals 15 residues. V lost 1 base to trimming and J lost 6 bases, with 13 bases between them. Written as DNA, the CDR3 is TGTGCCAGCAGCTTAGGCCAGGGAGGCCGTCAGCCCCAGCATTTT. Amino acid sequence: CASSLGQGGRQPQHF.

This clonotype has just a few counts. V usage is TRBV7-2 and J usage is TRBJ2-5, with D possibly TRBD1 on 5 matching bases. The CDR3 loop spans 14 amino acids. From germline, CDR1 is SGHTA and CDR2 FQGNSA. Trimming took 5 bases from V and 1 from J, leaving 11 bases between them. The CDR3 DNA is TGTGCCAGCAGCCCGCAGGGCATCCAAGAGACCCAGTACTTC. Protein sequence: CASSPQGIQETQYF.

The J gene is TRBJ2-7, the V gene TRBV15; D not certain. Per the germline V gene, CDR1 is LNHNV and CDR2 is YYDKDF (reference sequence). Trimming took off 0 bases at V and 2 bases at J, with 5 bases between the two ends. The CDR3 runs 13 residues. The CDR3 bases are TGTGCCACCAGCAGAGATATTACCTACGAGCAGTACTTC. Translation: CATSRDITYEQYF.

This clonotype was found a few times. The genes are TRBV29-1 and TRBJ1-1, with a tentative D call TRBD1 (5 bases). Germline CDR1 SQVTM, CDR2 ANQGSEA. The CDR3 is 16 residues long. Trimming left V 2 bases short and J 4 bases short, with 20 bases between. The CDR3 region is CSVESEGTGFFTEAFF. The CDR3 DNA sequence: TGCAGCGTTGAATCTGAAGGGACCGGGTTTTTCACTGAAGCTTTCTTT. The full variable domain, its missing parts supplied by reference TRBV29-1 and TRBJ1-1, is SAVISQKPSRDICQRGTSLTIQCQVDSQVTMMFWYRQQPGQSLTLIATANQGSEATYESGFVIDKFPISRPNLTFSTLTVSNMSPEDSSIYLCSVESEGTGFFTEAFFGQGTRLTVV.

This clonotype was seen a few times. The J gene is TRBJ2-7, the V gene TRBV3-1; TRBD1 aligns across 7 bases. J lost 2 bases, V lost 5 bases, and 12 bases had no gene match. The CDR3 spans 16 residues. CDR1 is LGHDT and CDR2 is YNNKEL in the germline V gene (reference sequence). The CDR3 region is CASSTRQGVIAYEQYF. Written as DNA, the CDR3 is TGTGCCAGCAGCACCCGACAGGGAGTGATCGCCTACGAGCAGTACTTC.

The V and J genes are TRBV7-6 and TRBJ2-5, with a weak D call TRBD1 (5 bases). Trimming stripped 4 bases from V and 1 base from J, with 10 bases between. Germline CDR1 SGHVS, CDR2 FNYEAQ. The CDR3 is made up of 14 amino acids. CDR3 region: CASSSRQLQETQYF. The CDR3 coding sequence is TGTGCCAGCAGCTCTCGACAGCTCCAAGAGACCCAGTACTTC.

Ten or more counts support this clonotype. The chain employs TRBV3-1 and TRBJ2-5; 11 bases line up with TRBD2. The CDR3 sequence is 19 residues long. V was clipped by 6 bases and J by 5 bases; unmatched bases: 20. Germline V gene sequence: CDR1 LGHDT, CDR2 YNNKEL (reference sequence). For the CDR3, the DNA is TGTGCCAGCAGTTTGGCCGCCGGGACTAGCGGCTTCTGGGTCGAGACCCAGTACTTC. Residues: CASSLAAGTSGFWVETQYF.

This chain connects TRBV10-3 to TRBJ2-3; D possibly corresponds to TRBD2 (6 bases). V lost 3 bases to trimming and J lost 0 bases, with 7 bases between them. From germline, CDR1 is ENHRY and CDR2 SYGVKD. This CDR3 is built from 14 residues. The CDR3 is CAISDRESTDTQYF. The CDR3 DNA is TGTGCCATCAGTGACCGGGAGAGCACAGATACGCAGTATTTT.

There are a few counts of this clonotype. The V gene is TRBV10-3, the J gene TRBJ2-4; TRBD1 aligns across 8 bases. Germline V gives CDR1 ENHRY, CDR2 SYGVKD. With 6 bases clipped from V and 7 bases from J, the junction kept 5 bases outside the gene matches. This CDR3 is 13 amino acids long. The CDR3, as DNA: TGTGCCATCAGCCAGGGACAGGTGAACATTCAGTACTTC. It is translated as CAISQGQVNIQYF.

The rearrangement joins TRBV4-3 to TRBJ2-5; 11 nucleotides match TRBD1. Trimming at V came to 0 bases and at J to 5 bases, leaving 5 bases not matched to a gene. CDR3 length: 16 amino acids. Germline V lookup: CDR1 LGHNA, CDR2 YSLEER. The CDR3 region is CASSQDRTGGRETQYF. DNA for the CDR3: TGCGCCAGCAGCCAAGATCGGACAGGGGGCAGGGAGACCCAGTACTTC.

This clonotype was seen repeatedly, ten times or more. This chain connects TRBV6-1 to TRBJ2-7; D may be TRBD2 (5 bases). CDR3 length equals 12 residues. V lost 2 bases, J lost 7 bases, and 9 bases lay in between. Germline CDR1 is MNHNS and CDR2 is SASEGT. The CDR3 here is CASSELGGEQYF. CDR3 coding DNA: TGTGCCAGCAGTGAATTGGGCGGGGAGCAGTACTTC.

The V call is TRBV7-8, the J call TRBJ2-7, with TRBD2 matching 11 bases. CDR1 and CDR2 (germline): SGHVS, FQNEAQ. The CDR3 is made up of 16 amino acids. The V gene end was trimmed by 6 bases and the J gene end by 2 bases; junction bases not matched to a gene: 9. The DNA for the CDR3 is TGTGCCAGCAGTTCCCTACGACTAGCGGGGACCTACGAGCAGTACTTC. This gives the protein CASSSLRLAGTYEQYF.

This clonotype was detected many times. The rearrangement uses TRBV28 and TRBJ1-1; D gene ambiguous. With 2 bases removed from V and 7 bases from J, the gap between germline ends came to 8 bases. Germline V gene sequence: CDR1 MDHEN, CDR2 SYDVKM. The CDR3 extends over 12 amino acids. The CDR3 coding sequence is TGTGCCAGCAGTTTAGGGTGGGGTGAAGCTTTCTTT. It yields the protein CASSLGWGEAFF. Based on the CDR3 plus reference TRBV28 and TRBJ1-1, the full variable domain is DVKVTQSSRYLVKRTGEKVFLECVQDMDHENMFWYRQDPGLGLRLIYFSYDVKMKEKGDIPEGYSVSREKKERFSLILESASTNQTSMYLCASSLGWGEAFFGQGTRLTVV.

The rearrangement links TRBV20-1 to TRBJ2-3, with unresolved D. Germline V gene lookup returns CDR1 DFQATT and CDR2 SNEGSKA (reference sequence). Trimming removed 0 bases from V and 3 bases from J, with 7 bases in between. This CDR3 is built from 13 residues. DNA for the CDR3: TGCAGTGCTAGAGAGGGGTTTACAGATACGCAGTATTTT. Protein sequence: CSAREGFTDTQYF.

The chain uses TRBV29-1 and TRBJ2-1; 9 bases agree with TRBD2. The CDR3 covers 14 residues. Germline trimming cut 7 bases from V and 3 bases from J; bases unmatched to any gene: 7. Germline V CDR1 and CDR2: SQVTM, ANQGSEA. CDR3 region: CSAGASGVYNEQFF. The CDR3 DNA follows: TGCAGCGCTGGGGCTAGCGGGGTCTACAATGAGCAGTTCTTC.

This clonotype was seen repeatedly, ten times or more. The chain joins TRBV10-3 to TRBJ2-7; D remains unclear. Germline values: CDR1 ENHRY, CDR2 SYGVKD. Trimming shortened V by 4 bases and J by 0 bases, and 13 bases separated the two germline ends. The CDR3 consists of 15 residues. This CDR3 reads CAISAIGASSYEQYF. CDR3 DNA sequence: TGTGCCATCAGTGCCATTGGTGCGAGCTCCTACGAGCAGTACTTC.

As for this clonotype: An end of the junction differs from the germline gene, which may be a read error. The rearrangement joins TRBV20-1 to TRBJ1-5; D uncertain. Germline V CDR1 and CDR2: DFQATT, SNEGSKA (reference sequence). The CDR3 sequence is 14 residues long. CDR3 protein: CSARRLESNQPLHF. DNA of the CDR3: TGCAGTGCTAGAAGACTGGAAAGCAATCAGCCCCTGCATTTT.

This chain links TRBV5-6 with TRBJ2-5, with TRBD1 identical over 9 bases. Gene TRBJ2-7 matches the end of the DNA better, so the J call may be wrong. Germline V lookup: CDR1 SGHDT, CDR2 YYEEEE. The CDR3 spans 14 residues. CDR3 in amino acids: CASSRTGVTYEQYF. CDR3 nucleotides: TGTGCCAGCAGCCGGACAGGGGTGACCTACGAGCAGTACTTC.